One T cell receptor beta chain is described in this entry. In this sample, this clonotype turned up a few times. The specificity of this receptor is unknown. Base quality data are lacking; no much larger clone is found one base away. Germline trimming: 6 bases from V, 8 bases from J; junction bases outside gene matches: 9. The germline V gene encodes CDR1 LNHDA and CDR2 SQIVND (reference sequence). There are 13 amino acids in the CDR3, from cysteine to phenylalanine inclusive. The CDR3 DNA has 39 bases and is translated from base 1. This sample stems from a study of response to subunit inactivated influenza vaccine (dated by TCRdb to 2016 to 2018). In terms of the full investigation: To follow how T cells responded to a trivalent subunit inactivated influenza vaccine, the researchers relied on deep quantitative profiling of the T cell receptor repertoire. What the work shows at the level of the full study, not this receptor alone: It was suggested by the authors that each seasonal influenza vaccination may recruit only a limited number of new T cells.

Preparation of the library involved RT-PCR. Sequencing used an Illumina HiSeq 2500. Using fastp trimming at Q25 and MiXCR clonotype assembly, TCRdb reanalyzed the public sequencing data and kept in-frame beta chains. Rows with a matching CDR3 protein are joined into one entry that keeps the most common DNA and genes. For this sample there are a few hundred thousand distinct CDR3 sequences; 20% to 25% appear just once. The ten most abundant clones make up 10% to 13% of the sample. The specimen comprised PBMCs from blood, sampled less than 22 months after vaccination. The rearranged segments are TRBV19 and TRBJ1-2, and 7 junction bases match TRBD1. The clonotype was recovered from a man aged 50-75 years who received an inactivated influenza vaccine. Donor details come from another sample of the same person, matched by shared clones. This receptor has the CDR3 CASRDRQGGGYTF. The DNA reads as follows: TGTGCCAGTAGAGACCGACAGGGTGGCGGCTACACCTTC.